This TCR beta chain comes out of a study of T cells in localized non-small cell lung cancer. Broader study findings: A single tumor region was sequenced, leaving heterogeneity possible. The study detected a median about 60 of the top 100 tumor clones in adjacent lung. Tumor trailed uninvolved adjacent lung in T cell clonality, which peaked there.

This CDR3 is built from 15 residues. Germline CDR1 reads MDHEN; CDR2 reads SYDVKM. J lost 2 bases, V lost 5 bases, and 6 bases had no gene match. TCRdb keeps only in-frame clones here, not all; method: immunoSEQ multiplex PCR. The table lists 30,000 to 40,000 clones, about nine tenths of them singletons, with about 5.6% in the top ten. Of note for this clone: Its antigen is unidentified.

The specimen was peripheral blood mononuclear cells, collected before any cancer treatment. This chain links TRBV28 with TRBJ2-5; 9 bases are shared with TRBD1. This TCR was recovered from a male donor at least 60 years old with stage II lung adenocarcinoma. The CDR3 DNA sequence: TGTGCCAGCAGTAACCGAGGGACAGGGCAAGAGACCCAGTACTTC. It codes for CASSNRGTGQETQYF.